This TCR beta chain derives from a study of T cells in Graves' hyperthyroidism and ophthalmopathy. General study findings and limits: Ophthalmopathy and stable hyperthyroidism were separated by a 13 V-J model.

This clonotype has a count of ten or more. Its specificity is unknown. Amplified regions were TCR beta CDR3 sequences from RNA transcripts. Initially, a first-round RT-PCR of the TCR CDR3 employed the HTBI primer set. TCRdb analysed the multiplex PCR reads with MiXCR anew, one entry per CDR3 protein. The sample has 250,000 or so distinct CDR3 sequences; about 15% are singletons. V was trimmed by 7 bases and J by 7 bases, leaving 10 bases between them. The CDR3 runs 12 residues. Germline V gene sequence: CDR1 SNHLY, CDR2 FYNNEI. The sequence derives from a woman in her forties or fifties with Graves' hyperthyroidism that later progressed to Graves' ophthalmopathy. The sequenced sample consisted of blood. The J gene is TRBJ2-2, the V gene TRBV2, with D unclear. CDR3 DNA: TGTGCCAGCACGGCCTATAGCGGGGAGCTGTTTTTT. It encodes CASTAYSGELFF.